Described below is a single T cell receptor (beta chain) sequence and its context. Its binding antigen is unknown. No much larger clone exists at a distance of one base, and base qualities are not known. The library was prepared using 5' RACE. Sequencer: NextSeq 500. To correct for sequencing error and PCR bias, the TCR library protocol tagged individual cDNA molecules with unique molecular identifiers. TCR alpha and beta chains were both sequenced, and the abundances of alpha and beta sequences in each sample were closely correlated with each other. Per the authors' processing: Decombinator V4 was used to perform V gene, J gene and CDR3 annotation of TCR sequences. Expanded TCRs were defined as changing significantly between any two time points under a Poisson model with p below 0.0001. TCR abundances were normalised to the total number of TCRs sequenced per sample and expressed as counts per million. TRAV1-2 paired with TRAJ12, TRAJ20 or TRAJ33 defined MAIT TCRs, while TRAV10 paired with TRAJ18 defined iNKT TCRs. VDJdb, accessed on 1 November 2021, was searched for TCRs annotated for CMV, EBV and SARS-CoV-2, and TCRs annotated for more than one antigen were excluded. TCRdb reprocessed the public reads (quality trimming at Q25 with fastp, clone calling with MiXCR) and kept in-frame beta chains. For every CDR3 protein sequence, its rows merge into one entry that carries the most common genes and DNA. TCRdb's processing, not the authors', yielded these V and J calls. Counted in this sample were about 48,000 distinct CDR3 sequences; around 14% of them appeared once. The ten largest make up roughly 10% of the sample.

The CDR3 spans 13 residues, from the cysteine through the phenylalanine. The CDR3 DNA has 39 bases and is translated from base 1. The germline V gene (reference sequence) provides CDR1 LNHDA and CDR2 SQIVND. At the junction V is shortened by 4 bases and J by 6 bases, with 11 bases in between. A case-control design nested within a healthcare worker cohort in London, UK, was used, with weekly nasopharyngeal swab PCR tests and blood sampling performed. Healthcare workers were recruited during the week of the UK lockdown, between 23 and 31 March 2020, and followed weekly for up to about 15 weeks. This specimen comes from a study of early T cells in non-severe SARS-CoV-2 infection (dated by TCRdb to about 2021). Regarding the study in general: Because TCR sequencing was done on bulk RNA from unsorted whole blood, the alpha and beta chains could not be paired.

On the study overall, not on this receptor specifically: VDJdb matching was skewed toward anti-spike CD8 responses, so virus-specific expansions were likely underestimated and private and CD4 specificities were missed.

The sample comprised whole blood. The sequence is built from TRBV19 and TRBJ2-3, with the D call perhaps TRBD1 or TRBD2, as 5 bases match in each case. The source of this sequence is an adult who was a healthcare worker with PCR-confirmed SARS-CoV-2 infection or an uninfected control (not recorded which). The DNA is TGTGCCAGTAGTACCCTAGCAGGGGATACGCAGTATTTT. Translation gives CASSTLAGDTQYF.